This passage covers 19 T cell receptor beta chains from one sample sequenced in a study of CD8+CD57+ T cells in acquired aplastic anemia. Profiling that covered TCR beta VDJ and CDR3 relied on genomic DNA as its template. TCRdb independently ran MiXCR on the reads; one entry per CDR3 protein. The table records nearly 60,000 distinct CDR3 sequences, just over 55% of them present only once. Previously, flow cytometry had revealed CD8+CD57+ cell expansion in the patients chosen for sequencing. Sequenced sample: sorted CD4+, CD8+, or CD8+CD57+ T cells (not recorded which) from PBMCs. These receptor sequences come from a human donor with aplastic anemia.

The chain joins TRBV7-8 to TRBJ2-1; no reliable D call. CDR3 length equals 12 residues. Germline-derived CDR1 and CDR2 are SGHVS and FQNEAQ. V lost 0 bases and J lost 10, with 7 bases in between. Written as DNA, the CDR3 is TGTGCCAGCAGCTTAGCTTTCCTCGAGCAGTTCTTC. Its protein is CASSLAFLEQFF.

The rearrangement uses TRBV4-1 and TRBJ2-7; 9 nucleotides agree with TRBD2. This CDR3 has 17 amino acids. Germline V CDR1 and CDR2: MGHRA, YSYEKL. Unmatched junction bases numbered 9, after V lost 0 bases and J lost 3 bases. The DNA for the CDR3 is TGCGCCAGCAGCCAAGATTGGCGCGGGGGGGGATACTACGAGCAGTACTTC. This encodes CASSQDWRGGGYYEQYF.

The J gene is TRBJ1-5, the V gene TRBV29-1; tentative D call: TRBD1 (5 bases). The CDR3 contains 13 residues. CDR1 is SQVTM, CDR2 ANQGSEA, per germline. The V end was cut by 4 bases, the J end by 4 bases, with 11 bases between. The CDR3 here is CSVADSLNQPQHF. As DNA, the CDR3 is TGCAGCGTTGCAGACAGCTTAAATCAGCCCCAGCATTTT.

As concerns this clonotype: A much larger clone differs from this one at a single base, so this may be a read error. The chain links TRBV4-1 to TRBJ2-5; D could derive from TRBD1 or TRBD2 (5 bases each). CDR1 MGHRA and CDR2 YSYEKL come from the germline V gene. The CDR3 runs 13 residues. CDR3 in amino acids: CANSRGPQETQYF. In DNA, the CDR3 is TGCGCCAACAGCCGGGGCCCCCAAGAGACCCAGTACTTC.

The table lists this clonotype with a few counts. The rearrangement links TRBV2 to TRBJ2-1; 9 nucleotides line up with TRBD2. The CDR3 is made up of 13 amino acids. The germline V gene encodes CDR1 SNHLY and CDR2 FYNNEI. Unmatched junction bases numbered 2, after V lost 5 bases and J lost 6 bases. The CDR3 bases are TGTGCCAGCAGTTCGACTAGCGGCAATGAGCAGTTCTTC. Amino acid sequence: CASSSTSGNEQFF.

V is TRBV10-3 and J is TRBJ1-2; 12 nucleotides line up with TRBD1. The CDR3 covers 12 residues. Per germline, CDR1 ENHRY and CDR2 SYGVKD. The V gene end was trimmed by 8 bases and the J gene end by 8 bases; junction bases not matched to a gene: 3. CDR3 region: CAIRDRGQGYTF. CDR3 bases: TGTGCCATCCGGGACAGGGGGCAAGGCTACACCTTC.

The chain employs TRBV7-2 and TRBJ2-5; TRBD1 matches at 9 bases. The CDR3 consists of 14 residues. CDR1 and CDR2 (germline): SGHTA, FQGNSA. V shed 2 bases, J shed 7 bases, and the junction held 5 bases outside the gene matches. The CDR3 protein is CASSLPQGAGTQYF. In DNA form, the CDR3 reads TGTGCCAGCAGCTTACCACAGGGGGCTGGGACCCAGTACTTC. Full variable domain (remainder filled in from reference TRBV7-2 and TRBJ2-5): GAGVSQSPSNKVTEKGKDVELRCDPISGHTALYWYRQSLGQGLEFLIYFQGNSAPDKSGLPSDRFSAERTGGSVSTLTIQRTQQEDSAVYLCASSLPQGAGTQYFGPGTRLLVL.

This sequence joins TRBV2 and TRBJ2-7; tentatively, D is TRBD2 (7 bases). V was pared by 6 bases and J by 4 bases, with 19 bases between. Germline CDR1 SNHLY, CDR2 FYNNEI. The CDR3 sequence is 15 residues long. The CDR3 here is CASRVGGGSWYEQYF. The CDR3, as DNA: TGTGCCAGCAGGGTGGGGGGGGGCTCCTGGTACGAGCAGTACTTC.

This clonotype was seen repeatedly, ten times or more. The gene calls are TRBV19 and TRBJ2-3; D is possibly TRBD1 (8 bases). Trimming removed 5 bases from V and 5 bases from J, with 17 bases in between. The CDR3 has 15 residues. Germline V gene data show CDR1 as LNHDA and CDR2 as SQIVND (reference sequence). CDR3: CASSPPGGGGDTQYF. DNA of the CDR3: TGTGCCAGTAGTCCTCCAGGGGGCGGGGGAGATACGCAGTATTTT.

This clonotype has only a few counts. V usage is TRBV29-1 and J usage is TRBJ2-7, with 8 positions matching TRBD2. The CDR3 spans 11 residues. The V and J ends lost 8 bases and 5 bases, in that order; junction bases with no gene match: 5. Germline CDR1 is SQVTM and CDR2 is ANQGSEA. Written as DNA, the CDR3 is TGCAGCTGTGGCGGGGGGAACGAGCAGTACTTC. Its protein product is CSCGGGNEQYF.

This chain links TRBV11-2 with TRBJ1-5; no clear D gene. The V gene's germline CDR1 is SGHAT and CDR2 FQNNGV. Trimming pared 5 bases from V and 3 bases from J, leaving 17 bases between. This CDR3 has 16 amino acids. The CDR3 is CASSPDGGRDNQPQHF. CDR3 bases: TGTGCCAGCAGCCCCGACGGAGGCCGTGACAATCAGCCCCAGCATTTT.

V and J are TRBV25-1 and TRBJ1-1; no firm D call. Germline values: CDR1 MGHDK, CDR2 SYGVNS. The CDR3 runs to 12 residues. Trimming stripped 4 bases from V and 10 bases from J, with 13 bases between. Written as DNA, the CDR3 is TGTGCCAGCAGTGCATCGGACTTCGGAGCTTTCTTT. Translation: CASSASDFGAFF.

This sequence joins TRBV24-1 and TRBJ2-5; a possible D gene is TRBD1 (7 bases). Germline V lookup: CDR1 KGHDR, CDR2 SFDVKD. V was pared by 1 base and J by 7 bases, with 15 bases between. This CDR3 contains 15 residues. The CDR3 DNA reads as TGTGCCACCAGTGATTTCGAGTCTCAGGGGGGGACCCAGTACTTC. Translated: CATSDFESQGGTQYF.

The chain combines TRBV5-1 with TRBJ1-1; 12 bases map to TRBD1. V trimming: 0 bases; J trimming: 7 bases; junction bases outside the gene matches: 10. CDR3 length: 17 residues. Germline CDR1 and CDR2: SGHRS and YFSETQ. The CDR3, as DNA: TGCGCCAGCAGCTTGGATTGGGGGACAGGGGGCGCGGGTGAAGCTTTCTTT. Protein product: CASSLDWGTGGAGEAFF.

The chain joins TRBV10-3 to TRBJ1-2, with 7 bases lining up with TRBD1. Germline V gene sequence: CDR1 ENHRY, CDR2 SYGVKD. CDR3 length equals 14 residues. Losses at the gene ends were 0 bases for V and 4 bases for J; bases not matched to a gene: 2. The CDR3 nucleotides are TGTGCCATCAGTGAGTCGGGACAGCTCTATGGCTACACCTTC. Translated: CAISESGQLYGYTF.

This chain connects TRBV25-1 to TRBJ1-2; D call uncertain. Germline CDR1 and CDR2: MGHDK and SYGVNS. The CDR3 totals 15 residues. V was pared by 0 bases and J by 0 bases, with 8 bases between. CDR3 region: CASSEYEDANYGYTF. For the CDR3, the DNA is TGTGCCAGCAGTGAATATGAGGATGCTAACTATGGCTACACCTTC.

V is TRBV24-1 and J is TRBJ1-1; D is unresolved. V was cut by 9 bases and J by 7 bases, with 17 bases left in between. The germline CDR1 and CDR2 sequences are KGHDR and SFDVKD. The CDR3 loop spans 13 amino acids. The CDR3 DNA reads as TGTGCCACCGTAGAACAACGGACTGGTGAAGCTTTCTTT. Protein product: CATVEQRTGEAFF.

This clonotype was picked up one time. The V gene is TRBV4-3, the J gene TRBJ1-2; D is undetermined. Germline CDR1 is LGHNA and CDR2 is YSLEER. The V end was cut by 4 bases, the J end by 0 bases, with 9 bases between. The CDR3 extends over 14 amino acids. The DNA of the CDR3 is TGCGCCAGCAGCCCAATAGGAACTAACTATGGCTACACCTTC. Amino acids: CASSPIGTNYGYTF.

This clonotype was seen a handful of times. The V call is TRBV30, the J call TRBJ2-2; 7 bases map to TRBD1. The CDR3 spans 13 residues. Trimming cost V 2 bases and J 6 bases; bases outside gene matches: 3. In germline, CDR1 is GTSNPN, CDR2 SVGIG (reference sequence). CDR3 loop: CAWSLQGAGELFF. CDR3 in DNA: TGTGCCTGGAGTTTGCAGGGGGCCGGGGAGCTGTTTTTT.